The 31 T cell receptor beta chains listed next were all sequenced from one sample in a study of T cells after yellow fever vaccination. TCRdb fed the 5' RACE reads into MiXCR, producing one record per CDR3 protein. Of 300,000 to 450,000 distinct CDR3 sequences in the sample, approximately 8% are singletons; the top ten hold about 16%. This specimen consisted of PBMCs, obtained around 45 days after the first yellow fever vaccination. The receptor set was obtained from a man aged 18 to 30 who received the YFV17D yellow fever vaccine.

The rearrangement links TRBV6-1 to TRBJ2-7; D not certain. Trimming pared 0 bases from V and 1 base from J, leaving 10 bases between. The germline V gene encodes CDR1 MNHNS and CDR2 SASEGT. The CDR3 extends over 15 amino acids. CDR3 bases: TGTGCCAGCAGTGAAGCCCCTGGGCGGTCCTACGAGCAGTACGTC. Translating gives CASSEAPGRSYEQYV.

This clonotype was picked up many times. In nucleotides, the CDR3 is TGTGCCAGCAGCGTCGCGGGTTGGGCTCGGGAGACCCAGTACTTC. It codes for CASSVAGWARETQYF. The chain has TRBV9 and TRBJ2-5, with a weak D call TRBD2 (5 bases). The CDR3 covers 15 residues. Germline-derived CDR1 and CDR2 are SGDLS and YYNGEE. V was cut by 2 bases and J by 5 bases, with 16 bases left in between.

This clonotype was seen at least ten times. This chain connects TRBV4-3 to TRBJ1-2; D uncertain. The CDR3 loop spans 18 amino acids. Germline loops: CDR1 LGHNA, CDR2 YSLEER. The V gene lost 1 base and the J gene lost 3 bases, with 21 bases spanning the gap. CDR3 amino acids: CASSQGRGQALNYYGYTF. The CDR3 nucleotides read TGCGCCAGCAGCCAAGGACGAGGGCAGGCGCTCAATTACTATGGCTACACCTTC.

This clonotype has only a few counts. The chain has TRBV7-2 and TRBJ2-5, with TRBD1 as a possible D gene (5 bases). The CDR3 totals 15 residues. V was clipped by 3 bases and J by 3 bases, with 14 bases between them. The germline V gene encodes CDR1 SGHTA and CDR2 FQGNSA. The CDR3 DNA reads TGTGCCAGCAGCTTTCAGGGCAGCGTCGAAGAGACCCAGTACTTC. Encoded protein: CASSFQGSVEETQYF.

At least ten counts were recorded for this clonotype. The rearrangement joins TRBV5-1 to TRBJ2-1; 10 bases fit TRBD2. With V trimmed by 0 bases and J by 4 bases, 4 bases remained unmatched. Looked up from germline, CDR1 is SGHRS and CDR2 is YFSETQ. The CDR3 extends over 16 amino acids. The CDR3 spells CASSLAPSGGYNEQFF. In nucleotides, the CDR3 is TGCGCCAGCAGCTTGGCGCCTAGCGGGGGATACAATGAGCAGTTCTTC.

In this sample, this clonotype turned up a few times. This chain uses TRBV25-1 with TRBJ2-7; D assignment may be TRBD1 or TRBD2 (5 bases each). CDR1 is MGHDK, CDR2 SYGVNS, per germline. V lost 4 bases to trimming and J lost 6 bases, with 13 bases between them. This CDR3 has 13 amino acids. The CDR3 region is CASSGRGGSEQYV. CDR3 in DNA: TGTGCCAGCAGTGGAAGGGGTGGGAGCGAGCAGTACGTC.

V gene TRBV11-2 combines with J gene TRBJ1-6; 7 bases fit TRBD1. CDR1 and CDR2 from the germline V gene are SGHAT and FQNNGV. The ends lost 4 bases at V and 0 bases at J; junction bases unmatched: 9. There are 18 residues in the CDR3. DNA for the CDR3: TGTGCCAGCAGCTCACAGAGGGGGCAGAGCTCCTATAATTCACCCCTCCACTTT. Protein product: CASSSQRGQSSYNSPLHF. The entire variable domain, with the rest obtained from reference TRBV11-2 and TRBJ1-6, is as follows: EAGVAQSPRYKIIEKRQSVAFWCNPISGHATLYWYQQILGQGPKLLIQFQNNGVVDDSQLPKDRFSAERLKGVDSTLKIQPAKLEDSAVYLCASSSQRGQSSYNSPLHFGNGTRLTVT.

This clonotype was seen a few times. The chain couples TRBV11-2 to TRBJ2-7; TRBD1 matches at 8 bases. Unmatched junction bases numbered 9, after V lost 4 bases and J lost 4 bases. The CDR3 spans 15 residues. Per the germline V gene, CDR1 is SGHAT and CDR2 is FQNNGV. The CDR3, as DNA: TGTGCCAGCAGCTACAGGGGGACTGTCGTTTACGAGCAGTACTTC. Translating gives CASSYRGTVVYEQYF.

In this sample, this clonotype turned up a few times. V usage is TRBV19 and J usage is TRBJ1-1; D might be TRBD1 (5 bases). The germline V and J ends were trimmed by 7 bases and 3 bases, with 12 bases remaining between them. The CDR3 sequence is 13 residues long. CDR1 LNHDA and CDR2 SQIVND come from the germline V gene (reference sequence). The CDR3 sequence: CASMGGRDTEAFF. The DNA of the CDR3 is TGTGCCAGTATGGGGGGTAGAGACACTGAAGCTTTCTTT.

The chain employs TRBV5-4 and TRBJ2-7; D is ambiguous. Germline V gene data show CDR1 as SGHNT and CDR2 as YYREEE (reference sequence). The CDR3 extends over 13 amino acids. V shed 1 base and J shed 1 base, with 6 bases lying between them. The CDR3 DNA reads as TGTGCCAGCAGCTTGTGGCAGTCCTACGAGCAGTACGTC. The encoded protein is CASSLWQSYEQYV.

J is TRBJ1-1 and V is TRBV12-3 or TRBV12-4; D is possibly TRBD1 (5 bases). V lost 3 bases and J 5 bases, leaving 10 bases between the germline ends. The CDR3 totals 13 residues. CDR3 loop: CASSFRGRTEAFF. In DNA, the CDR3 is TGTGCCAGCAGTTTCCGGGGACGGACTGAAGCTTTCTTT.

The table lists this clonotype with a few counts. J is TRBJ2-5 and V is TRBV9; perhaps D is TRBD1 or TRBD2 (6 bases each). Between the trimmed V and J ends, which lost 6 bases and 2 bases, there was a span of 11 bases. This CDR3 has 13 amino acids. Germline CDR1 and CDR2: SGDLS and YYNGEE. The CDR3 DNA reads as TGTGCCAGCACGGGGGCCACACAAGAGACCCAGTACTTC. Encoded protein: CASTGATQETQYF.

This clonotype has just a few counts. The chain combines TRBV6-5 with TRBJ2-1; D possibly corresponds to TRBD1 (6 bases). Germline CDR1 and CDR2: MNHEY and SVGAGI. Trimming took 4 bases from V and 0 from J, leaving 10 bases between them. This CDR3 has 15 amino acids. The CDR3 DNA reads TGTGCCAGCAGTTTAACAGGGTTCTCCTACAATGAGCAGTTCTTC. Protein: CASSLTGFSYNEQFF.

In regard to this clonotype: The junction departs from germline at one end; a sequencing error may be responsible. This rearrangement joins TRBV7-7 to TRBJ2-2; 7 bases map to TRBD1. This CDR3 is 14 amino acids long. Germline CDR1 SSHAT, CDR2 FNYEAQ (reference sequence). The CDR3 here is CASSSTGAAGELFF. For the CDR3, the DNA is TGTGCTAGCAGCTCAACAGGGGCCGCCGGGGAGCTGTTTTTT.

The rearrangement uses TRBV30 and TRBJ1-6, with D unclear. The CDR3 is 13 amino acids. CDR1 is GTSNPN, CDR2 SVGIG, per germline (reference sequence). V lost 5 bases and J 2 bases, leaving 7 bases between the germline ends. The CDR3 nucleotides are TGTGCCTGGGGTGGAGCCTATAATTCACCCCTCCACTTT. Translating it yields CAWGGAYNSPLHF.

This clonotype was counted a few times. The rearrangement joins TRBV4-1 to TRBJ1-1, with D maybe TRBD1 (6 bases). CDR1 MGHRA and CDR2 YSYEKL come from the germline V gene. This CDR3 comprises 14 residues. Trimming pared 1 base from V and 4 bases from J, leaving 10 bases between. The CDR3 loop reads CASSQGQGSTEAFF. DNA of the CDR3: TGCGCCAGCAGCCAAGGTCAGGGGAGCACTGAAGCTTTCTTT.

V usage is TRBV25-1 and J usage is TRBJ2-1, with 11 nucleotides matching TRBD2. With 6 bases clipped from V and 12 bases from J, the junction kept 19 bases outside the gene matches. Germline V CDR1 and CDR2: MGHDK, SYGVNS. This CDR3 spans 17 amino acids. CDR3 in DNA: TGTGCCAGCAGATCTTTAAGGGGTAGCGGGGGGGCGATGGTGCAGTTCTTC. It encodes CASRSLRGSGGAMVQFF.

This chain uses TRBV24-1 with TRBJ2-5, with 10 nucleotides matching TRBD1. The CDR3 is 16 amino acids. V lost 0 bases, J lost 2 bases, and 2 bases stayed unmatched. The V gene's germline CDR1 is KGHDR and CDR2 SFDVKD. The CDR3: CATSDLDRGLQETQYF. CDR3 in DNA: TGTGCCACCAGTGATTTGGACAGGGGGCTACAAGAGACCCAGTACTTC.

This clonotype was seen more than once but under ten times. The rearrangement joins TRBV7-3 to TRBJ2-7; tentative D call: TRBD2 (6 bases). In germline, CDR1 is SGHTA, CDR2 FQGTGA. Trimming took off 4 bases at V and 2 bases at J, with 9 bases between the two ends. CDR3 length equals 13 residues. For the CDR3, the DNA is TGTGCCAGCAGCTGGGGCGGGACCTACGAGCAGTACTTC. Protein product: CASSWGGTYEQYF. Looking up the rest from reference TRBV7-3 and TRBJ2-7 gives the full variable domain: GAGVSQTPSNKVTEKGKYVELRCDPISGHTALYWYRQSLGQGPEFLIYFQGTGAADDSGLPNDRFFAVRPEGSVSTLKIQRTERGDSAVYLCASSWGGTYEQYFGPGTRLTVT.

The CDR3 bases are TGTGCCAGCAGCTTAGCGCCCCCGGGGATGGCTGGGGCCAACGTCCTGACTTTC. Translation: CASSLAPPGMAGANVLTF. The chain combines TRBV7-2 with TRBJ2-6; perhaps TRBD2 as D (5 bases). V lost 0 bases and J 2 bases, leaving 14 bases between the germline ends. The CDR3 totals 18 residues. CDR1 is SGHTA and CDR2 is FQGNSA in the germline V gene. Supplemented by reference TRBV7-2 and TRBJ2-6, the full variable domain reads GAGVSQSPSNKVTEKGKDVELRCDPISGHTALYWYRQSLGQGLEFLIYFQGNSAPDKSGLPSDRFSAERTGGSVSTLTIQRTQQEDSAVYLCASSLAPPGMAGANVLTFGAGSRLTVL.

This clonotype was picked up a small number of times. The V gene is TRBV6-1, the J gene TRBJ2-3; 8 nucleotides agree with TRBD1. Germline V gene lookup returns CDR1 MNHNS and CDR2 SASEGT. The V segment lost 5 bases and the J segment 6 bases; nucleotides outside the gene matches: 13. The CDR3 extends over 16 amino acids. CDR3 coding DNA: TGTGCCAGCAGTCCGTTGGGACAGGACCGACTGGATACGCAGTATTTT. Amino acid sequence: CASSPLGQDRLDTQYF.

This rearrangement joins TRBV3-1 to TRBJ2-3; the D gene is possibly TRBD2 (6 bases). V was shortened by 4 bases and J by 5 bases, with 16 bases between the two germline ends. The germline CDR1 and CDR2 sequences are LGHDT and YNNKEL (reference sequence). CDR3 size: 15 residues. Written as DNA, the CDR3 is TGTGCCAGCAGCCCGGGACTCGCTGTGGGAGATACGCAGTATTTT. It specifies CASSPGLAVGDTQYF.

The CDR3 is CASSLGAGYNEQFF. The CDR3 bases are TGTGCCAGCAGCTTGGGGGCGGGGTACAATGAGCAGTTCTTC. This chain connects TRBV7-3 to TRBJ2-1, with D perhaps given as TRBD1 or TRBD2 (6 bases each). The CDR3 sequence is 14 residues long. Germline CDR1 SGHTA, CDR2 FQGTGA. V lost 3 bases, J lost 4 bases, and 10 bases lay in between.

This clonotype was detected a few times. The chain recombines TRBV20-1 with TRBJ2-1, with 10 bases matching TRBD2. The germline V gene encodes CDR1 DFQATT and CDR2 SNEGSKA (reference sequence). V lost 7 bases to trimming and J lost 4 bases; unmatched junction nucleotides: 4. The CDR3 sequence is 13 residues long. The CDR3 DNA reads as TGCAGTGGTCGACTAGCGGGTTACAATGAGCAGTTCTTC. Translation: CSGRLAGYNEQFF.

The V gene is TRBV7-9, the J gene TRBJ1-2; possibly TRBD1 for D (5 bases). The CDR3 covers 15 residues. Germline loops: CDR1 SEHNR, CDR2 FQNEAQ (reference sequence). V lost 5 bases and J 8 bases, leaving 21 bases between the germline ends. The CDR3 DNA is TGTGCCAGCAGCCAGGGAGGATTTCTGGTTCAGGGCTACACCTTC. This codes for CASSQGGFLVQGYTF.

The V and J genes are TRBV5-1 and TRBJ2-5, with D maybe TRBD1 (5 bases). CDR1 is SGHRS, CDR2 YFSETQ, per germline. V dropped 6 bases and J dropped 1 base, with 10 bases sitting between them. The CDR3 length is 13 residues. In DNA, the CDR3 is TGCGCCAGCACCCTGCAGGGCCAAGAGACCCAGTACTTC. Protein product: CASTLQGQETQYF.

The chain links TRBV10-3 to TRBJ1-5, with D possibly matching TRBD1 (5 bases). Looked up from germline, CDR1 is ENHRY and CDR2 is SYGVKD. CDR3 length equals 13 residues. The V end was cut by 6 bases, the J end by 4 bases, with 10 bases between. The CDR3 DNA reads TGTGCCATCAGAGCGGCAGGGAATCAGCCCCAGCATTTT. Amino acids: CAIRAAGNQPQHF.

The chain recombines TRBV2 with TRBJ2-5; D perhaps matches TRBD1 (5 bases). The CDR3 totals 14 residues. Trimming removed 3 bases from V and 5 bases from J, with 13 bases in between. Germline CDR1 SNHLY, CDR2 FYNNEI. In DNA form, the CDR3 reads TGTGCCAGCAGTGAGGATATGGCAGGGGAGACCCAGTACTTC. Its translation is CASSEDMAGETQYF.

This clonotype occurred a few times. The rearrangement joins TRBV7-9 to TRBJ2-7; D is possibly TRBD1 (5 bases). Trimming left V 2 bases short and J 5 bases short, with 10 bases between. Germline values: CDR1 SEHNR, CDR2 FQNEAQ (reference sequence). The CDR3 is 13 residues long. The CDR3 nucleotides are TGTGCCAGCAGCTTATTTCAGGGTCACGAGCAGTACTTC. This gives the protein CASSLFQGHEQYF. The variable domain in full, completed from reference TRBV7-9 and TRBJ2-7, reads DTGVSQNPRHKITKRGQNVTFRCDPISEHNRLYWYRQTLGQGPEFLTYFQNEAQLEKSRLLSDRFSAERPKGSFSTLEIQRTEQGDSAMYLCASSLFQGHEQYFGPGTRLTVT.

The chain joins TRBV27 to TRBJ2-3; 8 bases line up with TRBD2. Germline trimming cut 7 bases from V and 1 base from J; bases unmatched to any gene: 7. The germline gives CDR1 MNHEY, CDR2 SMNVEV (reference sequence). This CDR3 spans 15 amino acids. This chain's CDR3 is CASNAGGVGTDTQYF. DNA for the CDR3: TGTGCCAGCAACGCGGGGGGAGTCGGCACAGATACGCAGTATTTT.

This clonotype has more than one count but fewer than ten. J is TRBJ2-2 and V is TRBV7-2, with D unclear. CDR1 is SGHTA, CDR2 FQGNSA, per germline. The CDR3 has 14 residues. Trimming pared 2 bases from V and 4 bases from J, leaving 8 bases between. The CDR3 DNA follows: TGTGCCAGCAGCTTATACATCTTCACCGGGGAGCTGTTTTTT. As protein: CASSLYIFTGELFF.